This T cell receptor (beta chain) was observed in a study of cytomegalovirus exposure and HLA in healthy donors. The CDR3 contains 15 residues. This table comes from immunoSEQ multiplex PCR, and its TCRdb copy is limited to in-frame clones, with some not included. The data show 150,000 to 200,000 clones, about four fifths seen once. This clone was seen just once. This TCR derives from a man aged 30 to 45 in good health and CMV-seropositive. The chain recombines TRBV1 with TRBJ1-2; no DNA check was done on the table's D call, TRBD1. TRBV1 represents a pseudogene. Sequencing input: PBMCs. The CDR3 sequence is CTSSQTGTGAFGYTF. The CDR3 coding sequence is TGCACCAGCAGCCAGACCGGGACAGGGGCATTCGGCTACACCTTC.